This is a list of T cell receptor beta chains from one sample in a study of cytomegalovirus exposure and HLA in healthy donors. Assay: immunoSEQ multiplex PCR; the TCRdb copy retains only in-frame clones and omits some. The table lists roughly 120,000 clones, around three quarters of them singletons. Sequences were obtained from PBMCs. The receptors originated from a man aged 30 to 45 in good health and CMV-seropositive. Each CDR3 is given with its conserved first and last residue. The D gene is left open where the match is weak. Clone size is given for some rows only: seen once, a few or many times, or a class if the clone is expanded.

clone_size	d_call	j_call	v_call	cdr3_nt	cdr3_aa
once	TRBD1	TRBJ2-4	TRBV28	TGTGCCAGCAGGCCCAAGACAGGGTATGAAGCCAAAAACATTCAGTACTTC	CASRPKTGYEAKNIQYF
-	-	TRBJ1-4	TRBV9	TGTGCCAGCAGTCATCTTCCGACAGTGGGGAATGAAAAACTGTTTTTT	CASSHLPTVGNEKLFF
-	TRBD1	TRBJ2-5	TRBV10-3	TGTGCCATCAGGGGACAGGGGGTAGGTGAGACCCAGTACTTC	CAIRGQGVGETQYF
-	TRBD1	TRBJ1-2	TRBV28	TGTGCCAGCAGTCGTGGACAGGGGTATGGCTACACCTTC	CASSRGQGYGYTF
-	-	TRBJ2-5	TRBV5-1	TGCGCCACCTCGTTGGAGACCCAGTACTTC	CATSLETQYF
once	TRBD2	TRBJ2-7	TRBV5-1	TGCGCCAGCAGCTCCGGGACTAGCGGCACCTACGAGCAGTACTTC	CASSSGTSGTYEQYF
few	TRBD1	TRBJ1-5	TRBV4-1	TGCGCCAGCAGCCAAGTTCCGTGGGCCAGGGGGAGCCATCAGCCCCAGCATTTT	CASSQVPWARGSHQPQHF
-	TRBD1	TRBJ2-7	TRBV5-1	TGCGCCAGCAGCCTGACAGGGGGCACGTACGAGCAGTACTTC	CASSLTGGTYEQYF
-	-	TRBJ2-2	TRBV6-5	TGTGCCATTTCCACGGAGGGACCTAACACCGGGGAGCTGTTTTTT	CAISTEGPNTGELFF
-	-	TRBJ2-6	TRBV28	TGTGCCAGCAGTTCTTCCCCCTGGGCCAACGTCCTGACTTTC	CASSSSPWANVLTF
-	TRBD1	TRBJ2-4	TRBV9	TGTGCCAGCAGCGACCTGACAGGGAGAAACATTCAGTACTTC	CASSDLTGRNIQYF
-	TRBD1	TRBJ2-4	TRBV9	TGTGCCAGCAGCGTAGGAGGGGGACAGAAAAACATTCAGTACTTC	CASSVGGGQKNIQYF
-	TRBD1	TRBJ2-2	TRBV7-8	TGTGCCAGCAGCTTAAGACAGGGGGCACCCACCGGGGAGCTGTTTTTT	CASSLRQGAPTGELFF
-	TRBD2	TRBJ2-7	TRBV5-1	TGCGCCAGCAGCTTGACTAGCGGGAGTTACGAGCAGTACTTC	CASSLTSGSYEQYF
-	-	TRBJ1-1	TRBV4-3	TGCGCCAGCAGCCAGAATCAGAACACGAACACTGAAGCTTTCTTT	CASSQNQNTNTEAFF
-	-	TRBJ1-5	TRBV19	TGTGCCAGTGGAGCTCTATCTAGCAATCAGCCCCAGCATTTT	CASGALSSNQPQHF
few	TRBD2	TRBJ2-3	TRBV7-8	TGTGCCAGCAGCTTCCAACTAGCGGGGGGCCCCAGCACAGATACGCAGTATTTT	CASSFQLAGGPSTDTQYF
-	TRBD2	TRBJ2-1	TRBV11-1	TGTGCCAGCAGCTTAGCCCGGACTAGCGGGGGTCAAAATGAGCAGTTCTTC	CASSLARTSGGQNEQFF
-	-	TRBJ1-2	TRBV9	TGTGCCAGCAGCGTAAGGTCAGGGCCCTTAAGTGGCTACACCTTC	CASSVRSGPLSGYTF
-	TRBD1	TRBJ2-1	TRBV6-4	TGTGCCAGCAGTGAGGGACAGGGGTACAATGAGCAGTTCTTC	CASSEGQGYNEQFF
-	-	TRBJ1-3	TRBV19	TGTGCCAGTAGACCCGACAGGGGAAACACCATATATTTT	CASRPDRGNTIYF
-	-	TRBJ2-2	TRBV18	TGTGCCAGCTCACCTCTGCCAGGGCGGGAGCTGTTTTTT	CASSPLPGRELFF
-	-	TRBJ2-3	TRBV7-3	TGTGCCAGCAGCCTTCCCGATACGGGGGAAGGGAGCACAGATACGCAGTATTTT	CASSLPDTGEGSTDTQYF
-	TRBD1	TRBJ1-3	TRBV9	TGTGCCAGCAGCGCAGGGGGCGCTGGGAACACCATATATTTT	CASSAGGAGNTIYF
-	-	TRBJ2-7	TRBV7-9	TGTTCCAGCAGCCCAAGCACAGGGCAGGGACAGTACTTC	CSSSPSTGQGQYF
-	TRBD2	TRBJ2-1	TRBV7-8	TGTGCCAGCAGCTTAGCCCTTAGCGGGGCCCACTCCTACAATGAGCAGTTCTTC	CASSLALSGAHSYNEQFF
few	TRBD1	TRBJ2-7	TRBV11-2	TGTGCCAGCAGCTTAGGGACAGGGATAAACTACGAGCAGTACTTC	CASSLGTGINYEQYF
few	TRBD1	TRBJ1-2	TRBV6-5	TGTGCCAGCAGTTACTCCCGGGGACAGCTCTATGGCTACACCTTC	CASSYSRGQLYGYTF
-	TRBD2	TRBJ2-7	TRBV5-4	TGTGCCAGCAGCCACCAAGGACTAGCGAGGGAGCAGTACTTC	CASSHQGLAREQYF
-	TRBD2	TRBJ2-1	TRBV27	TGTGCCAGCAGGGCTAGCGGGGCCTACAATGAGCAGTTCTTC	CASRASGAYNEQFF
-	TRBD2	TRBJ2-1	TRBV5-4	TGTGCCAGCAGGACTAGCGAGAACAATGAGCAGTTCTTC	CASRTSENNEQFF
-	TRBD1	TRBJ1-1	TRBV7-9	TGTGCCAGCAGCCCAAAGGACAGGGGGATGAACACTGAAGCTTTCTTT	CASSPKDRGMNTEAFF
-	-	TRBJ2-5	TRBV6-5	TGTGCCAGCAGTTACTCGCCCCTAGGGGAAGAGACCCAGTACTTC	CASSYSPLGEETQYF
few	TRBD2	TRBJ2-5	TRBV6-5	TGTGCCAGCAGTGCGTTAGCGGGGGCTCAAGAGACCCAGTACTTC	CASSALAGAQETQYF
-	TRBD2	TRBJ2-1	TRBV13	TGTGCCAGCAGCTTAGGAGGCAGGACTAGGGGTTACAATGAGCAGTTCTTC	CASSLGGRTRGYNEQFF
-	TRBD1	TRBJ2-7	TRBV6-6	TGTGCCAGCAGTTACTCGACAGGGGGTAGCTACGAGCAGTACTTC	CASSYSTGGSYEQYF
-	TRBD2	TRBJ2-1	TRBV25-1	TGTGCCAGCAGTGAGGGGGGGACTAGCTCCTACAATGAGCAGTTCTTC	CASSEGGTSSYNEQFF
few	-	TRBJ2-5	TRBV5-6	TGTGCCAGCAGCTTGGTGACTAGGTCGGAGACCCAGTACTTC	CASSLVTRSETQYF
-	-	TRBJ2-7	TRBV4-3	TGCGCCAGCAGCCAAGATCTTCACAGCCTCGGCTACGAGCAGTACTTC	CASSQDLHSLGYEQYF
-	-	TRBJ2-7	TRBV5-1	TGCGCCAGCAGCTTGGGGGACTTTTCCTACGAGCAGTACTTC	CASSLGDFSYEQYF
-	TRBD1	TRBJ2-7	TRBV5-4	TGTGCCAGCAGCCTCAGGGGGAAATCCTACGAGCAGTACTTC	CASSLRGKSYEQYF
-	-	TRBJ1-5	TRBV7-8	TGTGCCAGCAGCTCTTCGACAGGAATATGGCAGCCCCAGCATTTT	CASSSSTGIWQPQHF
once	-	TRBJ2-7	TRBV19	TGTGCCAGTAGTATTCAGGCAACGGGACACACCTACGAGCAGTACTTC	CASSIQATGHTYEQYF
-	TRBD1	TRBJ1-4	TRBV29-1	TGCAGCGTTGTAAGTCAGGGGGCTAATGAAAAACTGTTTTTT	CSVVSQGANEKLFF
once	-	TRBJ1-2	TRBV5-1	TGCGCCAGCAGCCCAACCGGGGCTAACTATGGCTACACCTTC	CASSPTGANYGYTF